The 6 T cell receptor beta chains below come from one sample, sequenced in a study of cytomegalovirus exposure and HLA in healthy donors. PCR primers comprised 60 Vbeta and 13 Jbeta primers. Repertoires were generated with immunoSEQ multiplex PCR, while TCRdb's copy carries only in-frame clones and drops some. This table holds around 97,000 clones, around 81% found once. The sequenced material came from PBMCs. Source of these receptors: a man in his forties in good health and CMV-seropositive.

The CDR3 DNA reads TGTGCCAGCAGCCCCCTAGGGGCCAGTTCGAACACTGAAGCTTTCTTT. This encodes CASSPLGASSNTEAFF. The J gene is TRBJ1-1, the V gene TRBV11-2; tentative D call: TRBD1 (5 bases). CDR1 is SGHAT and CDR2 is FQNNGV in the germline V gene. Deletions cut 5 bases from V and 1 base from J, with 17 bases between. The CDR3 loop spans 16 amino acids. Together with reference TRBV11-2 and TRBJ1-1, the CDR3 gives the full variable domain: EAGVAQSPRYKIIEKRQSVAFWCNPISGHATLYWYQQILGQGPKLLIQFQNNGVVDDSQLPKDRFSAERLKGVDSTLKIQPAKLEDSAVYLCASSPLGASSNTEAFFGQGTRLTVV.

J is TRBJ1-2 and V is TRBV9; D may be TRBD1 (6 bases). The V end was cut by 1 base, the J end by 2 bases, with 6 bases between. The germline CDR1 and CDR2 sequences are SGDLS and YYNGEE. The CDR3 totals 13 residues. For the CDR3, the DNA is TGTGCCAGCAGCGTACAGGGGAACTATGGCTACACCTTC. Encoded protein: CASSVQGNYGYTF.

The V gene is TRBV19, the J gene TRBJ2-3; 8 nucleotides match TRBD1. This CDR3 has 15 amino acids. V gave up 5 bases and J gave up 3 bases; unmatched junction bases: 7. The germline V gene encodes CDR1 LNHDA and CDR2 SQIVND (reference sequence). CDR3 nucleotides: TGTGCCAGTAGTCCTACAGGGGGTCGGACAGATACGCAGTATTTT. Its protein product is CASSPTGGRTDTQYF. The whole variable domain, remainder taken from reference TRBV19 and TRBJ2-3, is DGGITQSPKYLFRKEGQNVTLSCEQNLNHDAMYWYRQDPGQGLRLIYYSQIVNDFQKGDIAEGYSVSREKKESFPLTVTSAQKNPTAFYLCASSPTGGRTDTQYFGPGTRLTVL.

As DNA, the CDR3 is TGTGCCAGCAGTCATATTCTTTCGACTAGCGGGGGGGCCGTGGAGACCCAGTACTTC. This encodes CASSHILSTSGGAVETQYF. This rearrangement joins TRBV7-6 to TRBJ2-5; the match to TRBD2 covers 14 bases. Trimming at V came to 6 bases and at J to 5 bases, leaving 17 bases not matched to a gene. Germline V lookup: CDR1 SGHVS, CDR2 FNYEAQ. The CDR3 totals 19 residues. Variable domain in full (rest from reference TRBV7-6 and TRBJ2-5): GAGVSQSPRYKVTKRGQDVALRCDPISGHVSLYWYRQALGQGPEFLTYFNYEAQQDKSGLPNDRFSAERPEGSISTLTIQRTEQRDSAMYRCASSHILSTSGGAVETQYFGPGTRLLVL.

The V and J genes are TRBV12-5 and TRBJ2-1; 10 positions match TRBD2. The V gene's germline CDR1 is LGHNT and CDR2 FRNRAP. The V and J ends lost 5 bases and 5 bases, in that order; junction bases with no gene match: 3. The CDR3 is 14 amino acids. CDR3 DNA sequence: TGTGCTAGTGGTAGCGGGGGGGCCCACAATGAGCAGTTCTTC. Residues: CASGSGGAHNEQFF. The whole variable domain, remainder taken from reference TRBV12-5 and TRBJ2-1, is DARVTQTPRHKVTEMGQEVTMRCQPILGHNTVFWYRQTMMQGLELLAYFRNRAPLDDSGMPKDRFSAEMPDATLATLKIQPSEPRDSAVYFCASGSGGAHNEQFFGPGTRLTVL.

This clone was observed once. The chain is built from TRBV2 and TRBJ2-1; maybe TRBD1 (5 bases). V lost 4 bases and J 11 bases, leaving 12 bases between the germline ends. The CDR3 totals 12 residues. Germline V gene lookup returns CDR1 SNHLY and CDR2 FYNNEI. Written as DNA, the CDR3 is TGTGCCAGCAGTGTGGTCAGGGAAAAGCAGTTCTTC. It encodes CASSVVREKQFF.